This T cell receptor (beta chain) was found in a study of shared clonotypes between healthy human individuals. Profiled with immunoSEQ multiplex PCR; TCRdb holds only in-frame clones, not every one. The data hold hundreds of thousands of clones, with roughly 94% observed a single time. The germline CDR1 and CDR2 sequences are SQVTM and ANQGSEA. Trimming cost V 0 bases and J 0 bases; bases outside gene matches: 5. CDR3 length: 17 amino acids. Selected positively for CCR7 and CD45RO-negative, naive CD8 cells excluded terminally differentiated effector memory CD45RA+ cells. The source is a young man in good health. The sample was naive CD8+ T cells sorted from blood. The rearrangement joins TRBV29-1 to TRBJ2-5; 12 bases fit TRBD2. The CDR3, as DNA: TGCAGCGTTGAAGATTCGACTAGCGGGGGATACCAAGAGACCCAGTACTTC. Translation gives CSVEDSTSGGYQETQYF. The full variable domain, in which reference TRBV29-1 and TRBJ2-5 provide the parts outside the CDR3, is SAVISQKPSRDICQRGTSLTIQCQVDSQVTMMFWYRQQPGQSLTLIATANQGSEATYESGFVIDKFPISRPNLTFSTLTVSNMSPEDSSIYLCSVEDSTSGGYQETQYFGPGTRLLVL.